The source of this T cell receptor (beta chain) is a study of blood T cell repertoires in COVID-19. Study-wide context: The cDNA or gDNA used as material had been derived from T cells, B-cell-depleted T cells, or PBMCs.

In the original analysis: Amplifying reference gene primers gave estimates of nucleated cell counts. The table came from immunoSEQ multiplex PCR; TCRdb's copy has only in-frame clones and leaves some out. V and J calls and clone size are given by that table; D and trimming were obtained from the DNA. Of around 100,000 clones in the sample, more than 70% were seen once. This CDR3 contains 13 residues. Looked up from germline, CDR1 is SGHAT and CDR2 is FQNNGV. With 1 base removed from V and 1 base from J, the gap between germline ends came to 5 bases. This clone showed up just once. This TCR was recovered from a human donor in a cohort sampled during active COVID-19. V and J are TRBV11-2 and TRBJ2-7; D gene ambiguous. Sequences were obtained from peripheral blood. In nucleotides, the CDR3 is TGTGCCAGCAGCTTAGTTCCGTCCTACGAGCAGTACTTC. It yields the protein CASSLVPSYEQYF.